This is a list of T cell receptor beta chains from one sample in a study of cytomegalovirus exposure and HLA in healthy donors. Profiling relied on immunoSEQ multiplex PCR, and the TCRdb table lists in-frame clones only, not all of them. The repertoire consists of about 140,000 clones, with roughly two thirds occurring once and the leading ten covering around 1.9%. Sequenced input: PBMCs. These receptors were obtained from a male donor in good health and CMV-seronegative. Both conserved end residues are part of each CDR3. A D gene is named only where the DNA matches it firmly. Expanded clones are given a class, and other clones once, few, many or no size at all.

D gene,V gene,clone size,J gene,CDR3 protein,CDR3 DNA
-,TRBV7-8,-,TRBJ2-7,CASSDRDKHYEQYF,TGTGCCAGCAGCGACCGGGACAAGCACTACGAGCAGTACTTC
-,TRBV5-1,once,TRBJ1-2,CASSLLGANYGYTF,TGCGCCAGCAGCTTGTTGGGCGCAAACTATGGCTACACCTTC
TRBD1,TRBV5-6,-,TRBJ1-5,CASRRGQGPQPQHF,TGTGCCAGCAGACGAGGACAGGGGCCCCAGCCCCAGCATTTT
-,TRBV7-6,-,TRBJ2-2,CASSLRTDSNTGELFF,TGTGCCAGCAGCTTAAGGACAGACTCGAACACCGGGGAGCTGTTTTTT
TRBD2,TRBV9,-,TRBJ2-3,CASSPGYGGGTDTQYF,TGTGCCAGCAGCCCGGGGTACGGGGGGGGCACAGATACGCAGTATTTT
-,TRBV19,-,TRBJ2-7,CASSIEGGEQYF,TGTGCCAGTAGTATAGAGGGAGGCGAGCAGTACTTC
TRBD1,TRBV2,-,TRBJ1-2,CASSRDRGGGYTF,TGTGCCAGCAGTCGGGACAGGGGGGGCGGCTACACCTTC
TRBD1,TRBV2,few,TRBJ2-2,CASSGQGTTGELFF,TGTGCCAGCAGCGGACAGGGGACGACCGGGGAGCTGTTTTTT
-,TRBV11-2,-,TRBJ2-7,CASSLYQGSDEQYF,TGTGCCAGCAGCTTATACCAGGGGTCGGACGAGCAGTACTTC
TRBD1,TRBV7-2,-,TRBJ2-2,CASSLALGQALVGELFF,TGTGCCAGCAGCTTAGCGCTGGGACAGGCTCTGGTCGGGGAGCTGTTTTTT
TRBD2,TRBV7-7,once,TRBJ2-5,CASSPGGAEQETQYF,TGTGCTAGCAGCCCGGGGGGGGCCGAACAAGAGACCCAGTACTTC
-,TRBV6-5,-,TRBJ1-5,CASSYNRGNQPQHF,TGTGCCAGCAGTTACAACAGGGGCAATCAGCCCCAGCATTTT
-,TRBV5-1,-,TRBJ2-5,CASSESEETQYF,TGCGCCAGCTCGGAGTCAGAAGAGACCCAGTACTTC
-,TRBV2,-,TRBJ2-3,CASSEGSGRQYF,TGTGCCAGCAGTGAAGGGAGCGGGCGTCAGTATTTT
TRBD2,TRBV13,-,TRBJ2-5,CASSPRTSGGETQYF,TGTGCCAGCAGCCCAAGGACTAGCGGGGGTGAGACCCAGTACTTC
-,TRBV18,-,TRBJ1-4,CASSPPGVEKLFF,TGTGCCAGCTCACCACCCGGGGTTGAAAAACTGTTTTTT
-,TRBV7-2,few,TRBJ2-5,CASNPLAALGGETQYF,TGTGCCAGCAACCCCTTGGCGGCCTTAGGGGGAGAGACCCAGTACTTC
-,TRBV9,-,TRBJ1-5,CASSESSNQPQHF,TGTGCCAGCAGCGAGAGTAGCAATCAGCCCCAGCATTTT
TRBD1,TRBV4-3,-,TRBJ1-3,CASSQGQGPGNTIYF,TGCGCCAGCAGCCAAGGACAGGGTCCTGGAAACACCATATATTTT
-,TRBV6-6,-,TRBJ1-5,CASSYSGGNNQPQHF,TGTGCCAGCAGTTACTCGGGGGGGAACAATCAGCCCCAGCATTTT
TRBD2,TRBV5-1,-,TRBJ2-3,CASSTIAGEPTDTQYF,TGCGCCAGCAGCACAATAGCGGGGGAACCAACAGATACGCAGTATTTT
-,TRBV5-5,few,TRBJ2-5,CASSPIDLIVIETQYF,TGTGCCAGCAGCCCTATCGACTTAATTGTAATCGAGACCCAGTACTTC
TRBD1,TRBV6-1,-,TRBJ1-1,CASSPNRGDTEAFF,TGTGCCAGCAGTCCCAACAGGGGTGACACTGAAGCTTTCTTT
-,TRBV5-4,-,TRBJ2-6,CASSLAVGVSGANVLTF,TGTGCCAGCAGCTTGGCCGTCGGGGTATCTGGGGCCAACGTCCTGACTTTC
-,TRBV9,-,TRBJ2-2,CASSVDGGPAGELFF,TGTGCCAGCAGCGTAGACGGGGGGCCCGCCGGGGAGCTGTTTTTT
-,TRBV11-2,few,TRBJ2-2,CASSLLQNTGELFF,TGTGCCAGCAGCTTATTACAAAACACCGGGGAGCTGTTTTTT
-,TRBV4-1,few,TRBJ2-1,CASSQVSNEQFF,TGCGCCAGCAGCCAAGTCTCCAATGAGCAGTTCTTC
-,TRBV15,-,TRBJ2-1,CATSRDPRPNEQFF,TGTGCCACCAGCAGAGATCCGCGCCCCAATGAGCAGTTCTTC
-,TRBV5-6,-,TRBJ1-1,CASSPYRNTEAFF,TGTGCCAGCAGCCCCTACAGGAACACTGAAGCTTTCTTT
-,TRBV4-1,-,TRBJ1-3,CASSPGHSGNTIYF,TGCGCCAGCAGCCCTGGACACTCTGGAAACACCATATATTTT
TRBD1,TRBV23-1,few,TRBJ1-2,CASSHSRDRNYGYTF,TGCGCCAGCAGTCATTCCCGGGACAGGAACTATGGCTACACCTTC
TRBD1,TRBV28,-,TRBJ2-5,CASARGRPKETQYF,TGTGCCAGCGCCAGGGGGCGCCCAAAAGAGACCCAGTACTTC
-,TRBV5-6,-,TRBJ2-3,CASSLPGEWDTQYF,TGTGCCAGCAGCTTGCCAGGGGAGTGGGATACGCAGTATTTT
-,TRBV19,-,TRBJ1-5,CASIGQGNQPQHF,TGTGCCAGTATTGGCCAGGGCAATCAGCCCCAGCATTTT
-,TRBV9,-,TRBJ2-1,CASSVGSGNEQFF,TGTGCCAGCAGCGTAGGGTCAGGAAATGAGCAGTTCTTC
TRBD1,TRBV6-1,-,TRBJ1-4,CASSEGDREYEKLFF,TGTGCCAGCAGTGAAGGGGACAGGGAATATGAAAAACTGTTTTTT
-,TRBV20-1,-,TRBJ1-2,CSASLGEGYTF,TGCAGTGCTAGCCTGGGAGAAGGCTACACCTTC
TRBD2,TRBV18,few,TRBJ2-5,CASSPLLAGAEETQYF,TGTGCCAGCTCACCATTACTAGCGGGGGCCGAAGAGACCCAGTACTTC
TRBD1,TRBV28,few,TRBJ1-1,CASRHGDRGTEAFF,TGTGCCAGCAGACACGGGGACAGGGGAACTGAAGCTTTCTTT
-,TRBV5-1,-,TRBJ2-7,CASSPSGSSYEQYF,TGCGCCAGCAGCCCGTCGGGGAGTTCCTACGAGCAGTACTTC
TRBD1,TRBV7-2,-,TRBJ2-2,CASRLQGAGTGELFF,TGTGCCAGCAGACTACAGGGGGCTGGGACCGGGGAGCTGTTTTTT
-,TRBV7-2,-,TRBJ2-7,CASSLAGEYEQYF,TGTGCCAGCAGCTTAGCCGGGGAATACGAGCAGTACTTC
-,TRBV6-1,-,TRBJ1-1,CASSDLAGNTEAFF,TGTGCCAGCAGTGATCTGGCAGGGAACACTGAAGCTTTCTTT
-,TRBV7-2,-,TRBJ1-2,CASSLATAFSYGYTF,TGTGCCAGCAGCTTAGCCACAGCATTTTCCTATGGCTACACCTTC
TRBD1,TRBV15,few,TRBJ2-6,CATSRDREGANVLTF,TGTGCCACCAGCAGGGACAGGGAGGGGGCCAACGTCCTGACTTTC